Reported below is one T cell receptor (beta chain). The data derive from a study of cytomegalovirus exposure and HLA in healthy donors. Losses at the gene ends were 3 bases for V and 10 bases for J; bases not matched to a gene: 7. The CDR3 sequence is 13 residues long. The germline V gene has CDR1 MDHEN and CDR2 SYDVKM. PCR involved 60 Vbeta and 13 Jbeta primers. The repertoire was sequenced with immunoSEQ multiplex PCR; TCRdb's copy has only in-frame clones and lacks some. The sample yields roughly 200,000 clones, approximately 85% seen once. Specimen: PBMCs. The chain is built from TRBV28 and TRBJ1-2; 8 nucleotides line up with TRBD1. This sequence was found in a woman in her forties or fifties in good health and CMV-seronegative. DNA for the CDR3: TGTGCCAGCAGTTTCGGGGACAGGTGTTTCTACACCTTC. It encodes CASSFGDRCFYTF.